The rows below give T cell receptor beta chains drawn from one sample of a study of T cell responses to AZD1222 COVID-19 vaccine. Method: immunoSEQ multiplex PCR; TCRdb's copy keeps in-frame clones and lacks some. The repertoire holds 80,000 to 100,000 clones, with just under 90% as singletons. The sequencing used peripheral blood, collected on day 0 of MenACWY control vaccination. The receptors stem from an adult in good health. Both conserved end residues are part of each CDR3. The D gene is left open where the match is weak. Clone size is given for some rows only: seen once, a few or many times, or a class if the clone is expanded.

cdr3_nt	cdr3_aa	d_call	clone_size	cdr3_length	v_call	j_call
TGTGCCAGCAGTTTTCAGGGAGCCTACGAGCAGTACTTC	CASSFQGAYEQYF	NA	once	13	TRBV28	TRBJ2-7
TGTGCCAGCAGCCCGCGGGCGGTTCGCGGAACCGGGGAGCTGTTTTTT	CASSPRAVRGTGELFF	NA	NA	16	TRBV9	TRBJ2-2
TGTGCCAGCAGTTACGAGGGTTTTAGCTCCTACGAGCAGTACTTC	CASSYEGFSSYEQYF	NA	NA	15	TRBV6-5	TRBJ2-7
TGTGCCAGCACCTACCGGACAGGTCCTGCCTACGAGCAGTACTTC	CASTYRTGPAYEQYF	NA	NA	15	TRBV21-1	TRBJ2-7
TGTGCCAGCAGCGCTGCAGGGGGCGCGGGATTCGAGCAGTACTTC	CASSAAGGAGFEQYF	TRBD1	once	15	TRBV5-4	TRBJ2-7
TGCGCCAGCCGCGTACAGGTCTACGAGCAGTACTTC	CASRVQVYEQYF	NA	NA	12	TRBV5-1	TRBJ2-7
TGTGCCATCAGTGAGCCCTTGACAGGGGAGACCTACGAGCAGTACTTC	CAISEPLTGETYEQYF	TRBD1	NA	16	TRBV10-3	TRBJ2-7
TGTGCCATCAGTGAGTCTGGGACCCAAGAGACCCAGTACTTC	CAISESGTQETQYF	NA	NA	14	TRBV10-3	TRBJ2-5
TGTGCCAGCAGTGATCAGAACACTGAAGCTTTCTTT	CASSDQNTEAFF	NA	NA	12	TRBV2	TRBJ1-1
TGCGCCAGCAGCTTTGGAGGGACAGGGGGTGAAGGCTACACCTTC	CASSFGGTGGEGYTF	TRBD1	NA	15	TRBV5-1	TRBJ1-2
TGTGCCAGCTCCCCTAGCAATCAGCCCCAGCATTTT	CASSPSNQPQHF	NA	NA	12	TRBV18	TRBJ1-5
TGTGCCAGCAGTTTACCCGAGACCCAGTACTTC	CASSLPETQYF	NA	NA	11	TRBV28	TRBJ2-5
TGTGCCAACACCCAGGGGGGGACAAACACCGGGGAGCTGTTTTTT	CANTQGGTNTGELFF	NA	NA	15	TRBV25-1	TRBJ2-2
TGTGCCAGCAGCCAAGCGAACTCCTACGAGCAGTACTTC	CASSQANSYEQYF	NA	NA	13	TRBV3-1/TRBV3-2	TRBJ2-7
TGCGCCAGCAGCCAAGATTCGGGGGGGCGTACGGCTTTCTTT	CASSQDSGGRTAFF	NA	NA	14	TRBV4-3	TRBJ1-1
TGTGCCTGGTCGGAGGCAGGGATAAGTGGCTACACCTTC	CAWSEAGISGYTF	NA	NA	13	TRBV30	TRBJ1-2